This is a list of T cell receptor beta chains from one sample in a study of T cells after posttransplantation cyclophosphamide. TCRdb's table, derived via immunoSEQ multiplex PCR, lists solely in-frame clones and lacks some. Here the sample spans roughly 18,000 clones, 75% to 90% being singletons. Sequencing input: memory CD4+ T cells sorted from blood. The receptors stem from a man aged 25-40 years in good health and a related stem cell transplant donor. The CDR3 runs from the conserved cysteine through the conserved F or W. The D gene is left open where the match is weak. Size is omitted from some rows. Given values are once, few, many or a class for expanded clones.

V gene: TRBV10-3
J gene: TRBJ2-7
D gene: -
clone size: -
CDR3 DNA: TGTGCCATCAGTGGGAAGGACAGTTACGAGCAGTACTTC
CDR3 protein: CAISGKDSYEQYF

V gene: TRBV29-1
J gene: TRBJ2-3
D gene: TRBD2
clone size: -
CDR3 DNA: TGCAGCACCCGTACGCCGGGGGGGCCTGATACGCAGTATTTT
CDR3 protein: CSTRTPGGPDTQYF

V gene: TRBV18
J gene: TRBJ2-6
D gene: TRBD1
clone size: -
CDR3 DNA: TGTGCCAGCTCACGGGACAGCGGCTCTGGGGCCAACGTCCTGACTTTC
CDR3 protein: CASSRDSGSGANVLTF

V gene: TRBV5-1
J gene: TRBJ1-2
D gene: TRBD1
clone size: once
CDR3 DNA: TGCGCCAGCAGCTTGGAAGATACAGGGGGCGAGAGCTACACCTTC
CDR3 protein: CASSLEDTGGESYTF

V gene: TRBV18
J gene: TRBJ1-1
D gene: -
clone size: -
CDR3 DNA: TGTGCCAGCTCCCAGGTTGGCGCTGAAGCTTTCTTT
CDR3 protein: CASSQVGAEAFF

V gene: TRBV5-1
J gene: TRBJ1-6
D gene: -
clone size: -
CDR3 DNA: TGCGCCAGCAGCTTGGACGGTATCCAGGGATCACCCCTCCACTTT
CDR3 protein: CASSLDGIQGSPLHF

V gene: TRBV5-1
J gene: TRBJ2-3
D gene: -
clone size: -
CDR3 DNA: TGCGCCAGCAGCGCACAGGGACCCACAGATACGCAGTATTTT
CDR3 protein: CASSAQGPTDTQYF

V gene: TRBV7-9
J gene: TRBJ1-3
D gene: TRBD1
clone size: -
CDR3 DNA: TGTGCCAGCAGCCCGACAGGGCGGGTTGGAAACACCATATATTTT
CDR3 protein: CASSPTGRVGNTIYF

V gene: TRBV5-1
J gene: TRBJ2-5
D gene: TRBD1
clone size: -
CDR3 DNA: TGCGCCAGCAGCTCGGGACAGGTCGATGAGACCCAGTACTTC
CDR3 protein: CASSSGQVDETQYF

V gene: TRBV6-5
J gene: TRBJ1-1
D gene: -
clone size: few
CDR3 DNA: TGTGCCAGCAGCCGCTTAGAGATGAACACTGAAGCTTTCTTT
CDR3 protein: CASSRLEMNTEAFF

V gene: TRBV6-1
J gene: TRBJ2-7
D gene: -
clone size: -
CDR3 DNA: TGTGCCAGCAGTGAAAGGGGTTACTCCTACGAGCAGTACTTC
CDR3 protein: CASSERGYSYEQYF

V gene: TRBV11-2
J gene: TRBJ2-7
D gene: -
clone size: -
CDR3 DNA: TGTGCCAGCAGCTTCCAAGACAACCTTGGCGAGCAGTACTTC
CDR3 protein: CASSFQDNLGEQYF

V gene: TRBV25-1
J gene: TRBJ1-2
D gene: -
clone size: few
CDR3 DNA: TGTGCCAGCAGTGGGCCTCCGATGGATGGCTACACCTTC
CDR3 protein: CASSGPPMDGYTF

V gene: TRBV19
J gene: TRBJ2-7
D gene: -
clone size: -
CDR3 DNA: TGTGCCAGTAGTCGAGACAGCTACGAGCAGTACTTC
CDR3 protein: CASSRDSYEQYF

V gene: TRBV11-2
J gene: TRBJ1-6
D gene: -
clone size: -
CDR3 DNA: TGTGCCAGCAGCCAGGCCGGGGTTTCACCCCTCCACTTT
CDR3 protein: CASSQAGVSPLHF

V gene: TRBV28
J gene: TRBJ2-7
D gene: -
clone size: -
CDR3 DNA: TGTGCCAGCAGTTTATCCCTGGACAGACTTTCCTACGAGCAGTACTTC
CDR3 protein: CASSLSLDRLSYEQYF

V gene: TRBV14
J gene: TRBJ1-2
D gene: TRBD1
clone size: -
CDR3 DNA: TGTGCCAGCAGCCCACGACAGGGGAGGTATGGCTACACCTTC
CDR3 protein: CASSPRQGRYGYTF

V gene: TRBV2
J gene: TRBJ1-1
D gene: -
clone size: -
CDR3 DNA: TGTGCCAGCAGTGAGTCTTTCACTGAAGCTTTCTTT
CDR3 protein: CASSESFTEAFF

V gene: TRBV28
J gene: TRBJ1-6
D gene: -
clone size: -
CDR3 DNA: TGTGCCAGCACTCTACAGGGATTTTTGGCACCCCTCCACTTT
CDR3 protein: CASTLQGFLAPLHF

V gene: TRBV5-6
J gene: TRBJ1-2
D gene: -
clone size: -
CDR3 DNA: TGTGCCAGCAGCTTGGTAGGGGTTCCTTCCTATGGCTACACCTTC
CDR3 protein: CASSLVGVPSYGYTF

V gene: TRBV6-5
J gene: TRBJ1-4
D gene: -
clone size: -
CDR3 DNA: TGTGCCAGCAGTTCCAGGGCAGGAACTAATGAAAAACTGTTTTTT
CDR3 protein: CASSSRAGTNEKLFF